This T cell receptor beta chain was sequenced for a study of identifying expanded T cells in peripheral blood. TCRdb's copy holds only in-frame clones and misses some; the assay was immunoSEQ multiplex PCR. This sample yields 95,000 or so clones, of which around 85% are seen a single time; roughly 5.5% belongs to the top ten. Collection occurred without any documented infections or immune events in donors. Comments on this clone: Its antigen is currently unknown.

Whole-study findings and limits: About 1.2 clones differed between technical replicates, versus approximately 17 and 20 over time. Variance in clone template counts between approximately two-week samples significantly increased with total template count across all healthy donors.

Germline V lookup: CDR1 SGHNT, CDR2 YENEEA. The CDR3 sequence is 14 residues long. J was trimmed by 2 bases and V by 4 bases; bases with no gene match: 4. This TCR was recovered from a person aged 18-70 years in good health. Sequenced: blood. The genes are TRBV11-3 and TRBJ2-7; TRBD1 agrees at 8 bases. The CDR3 reads CASSWGQDTYEQYF. DNA for the CDR3: TGTGCCAGCAGCTGGGGACAGGATACCTACGAGCAGTACTTC.